Following are 6 T cell receptor delta chains from one sample sequenced in a study of γδ T cells in repeated Plasmodium falciparum infection. Flow sorting of PBMC yielded separate Vgamma9/Vdelta2+ and Vdelta2-negative gammadelta T cell populations for bulk repertoire analysis. TCRdb repeated clone calling on the multiplex PCR reads with CATT. Of approximately 50,000 delta-chain clones in the sample, 1.5% to 2% were seen once. The material sequenced was gamma-delta T cells from blood. The receptors come from a pool of human donors (malaria-infected and uninfected, not separated).

At least ten counts were recorded for this clone. This DNA's translation differs at residue 6 from TCRdb's protein, which comes from a much larger clone; a read error is likely, and the protein shown is translated from the DNA. This chain links TRDV1 with TRDJ1, with 9 bases matching TRDD3. This CDR3 has 19 amino acids. The V gene end was trimmed by 5 bases and the J gene end by 7 bases; junction bases not matched to a gene: 23. Per germline, CDR1 TSWWSYY and CDR2 QGS. CDR3 nucleotide sequence: TGTGCTCTTGGGTGGCTCCTACACTACACAGGGGGATACAGGGGTAAACTCATCTTT. Its translation: CALGWLLHYTGGYRGKLIF.

For this clone: This likely stems from a read error, as it lies one base from a far larger clone. This sample includes further DNA sequences coding for the same CDR3. J is TRDJ1 and V is TRDV1; 7 bases agree with TRDD3. The J gene, left out of TCRdb, was set here by checking the DNA against germline. The CDR3 runs to 20 residues. Per the germline V gene, CDR1 is TSWWSYY and CDR2 is QGS. CDR3 in amino acids: CALGESAYLILGIYTDKLIF. CDR3 sequence (DNA): TGTGCACTTGGGGAATCGGCCTACCTTATACTGGGGATCTACACCGATAAACTCATCTTT.

For this clone: A far more abundant clone sits one base away, making this likely a read error. The sample carries other DNA sequences with the same CDR3. The chain links TRDV1 to TRDJ1, with TRDD3 matching 9 bases. TCRdb lists no J gene, so it was determined here by aligning the DNA to germline. The CDR3 length is 23 residues. V gave up 1 base and J gave up 0 bases; unmatched junction bases: 24. Germline CDR1 TSWWSYY, CDR2 QGS. CDR3 region: CALGEQGYSYAILGDLYTDKLIF. In nucleotides, the CDR3 is TGTGCTCTTGGGGAACAAGGGTACTCCTACGCTATACTGGGGGACCTGTACACCGATAAACTCATCTTT.

This clone was seen repeatedly, ten times or more. The CDR3 DNA is TGTGCCTGTGACACCCCGGGGGATACAGGCTCCTGGGACACCCGACAGATGTTTTTC. Its translation: CACDTPGDTGSWDTRQMFF. The rearrangement links TRDV2 to TRDJ3; 9 bases align to TRDD3. Matching the DNA to germline supplied the J gene, which TCRdb does not give. CDR3 size: 19 residues. CDR1 GEAIGNYY and CDR2 EKD come from the germline V gene. V trimming: 0 bases; J trimming: 0 bases; junction bases outside the gene matches: 5.

This clone has just a few counts. A far larger clone is only one base removed, so a read error is likely. This specimen includes other DNA sequences encoding the same CDR3. As DNA, the CDR3 is TGTGCTCTTGGGGAACCTTTGCTTCCTTTCTCCGGGGGATGGGGGCCGTACACCGATAAACTCATCTTT. This sequence encodes CALGEPLLPFSGGWGPYTDKLIF. The chain employs TRDV1 and TRDJ1; weak D call: TRDD3 (7 bases). Germline values: CDR1 TSWWSYY, CDR2 QGS. Trimming left V 1 base short and J 0 bases short, with 33 bases between. CDR3 length: 23 residues.

This clone was seen a handful of times. The protein recorded in TCRdb matches a much larger clone and deviates from this DNA's translation at residue 5, suggesting a read error; the protein here is obtained by translating the DNA. The V call is TRDV1, the J call TRDJ1, with 10 bases that match TRDD3. The J gene was not available in TCRdb and was assigned here by matching the DNA to germline segments. Trimming took 4 bases from V and 0 from J; bases not matched to a gene: 35. The CDR3 extends over 26 amino acids. The germline V gene has CDR1 TSWWSYY and CDR2 QGS. CDR3 region: CALGGPPIWIPIQLYWGIEHTDKLIF. CDR3 DNA: TGTGCTCTTGGGGGTCCCCCCATTTGGATTCCTATCCAATTGTACTGGGGGATCGAACACACCGATAAACTCATCTTT.